This TCR beta chain was recovered during a study of healthy donors' naive CD4 and CD8 T cells. Germline loops: CDR1 SGHAT, CDR2 FQNNGV. The germline V and J ends were trimmed by 2 bases and 0 bases, with 10 bases remaining between them. The CDR3 consists of 15 residues. A linear amplification protocol produced the TCR libraries from about 0.45 ug of total RNA. Each CDR3 protein gets one entry after TCRdb re-called the reads with MiXCR. The top ten clones hold 2.3% of a sample with 150,000 to 200,000 distinct CDR3 sequences, around 80% of them seen once. For this clonotype: Antigen: not known.

General study findings and limits: Reportedly, most V and J gene segments showed naive CD4+ versus CD8+ bias.

This rearrangement joins TRBV11-2 to TRBJ1-1, with D perhaps TRBD1 (5 bases). The sequence was collected from a pool of human donors in good health; the sample pools cells from several healthy donors. Sequencing used naive CD4+ and CD8+ T cells sorted from blood, pooled from several donors. CDR3 sequence (DNA): TGTGCCAGCAGCTTATCGTGGGGGATGAACACTGAAGCTTTCTTT. This encodes CASSLSWGMNTEAFF. The full variable domain, rest sourced from reference TRBV11-2 and TRBJ1-1, is EAGVAQSPRYKIIEKRQSVAFWCNPISGHATLYWYQQILGQGPKLLIQFQNNGVVDDSQLPKDRFSAERLKGVDSTLKIQPAKLEDSAVYLCASSLSWGMNTEAFFGQGTRLTVV.